These 5 T cell receptor beta chains were all obtained from the same sample, sequenced in a study of post-analysis software for immune sequencing data. Study-wide findings and caveats: The five TRBV segments detected at higher frequency in patients than in controls included TRBV5-6, TRBV5-1 and TRBV20-1.

Unique molecular identifiers were carried by the TCR beta cDNA libraries. Using its own MiXCR run on the PCR reads, TCRdb lists one record per CDR3 protein. The sample gives some 500,000 distinct CDR3 sequences, roughly 45% of which show up once; 9.5% to 13% is in the top ten. No antigens are known for them. What was sequenced was blood. The receptors derive from a girl aged 10-17 years with multiple sclerosis.

The chain employs TRBV7-6 and TRBJ1-3; TRBD1 matches at 7 bases. The CDR3 length is 18 residues. Looked up from germline, CDR1 is SGHVS and CDR2 is FNYEAQ. The junction had 10 bases not matched to a gene; V was cut back by 2 bases and J by 0 bases. The CDR3 DNA follows: TGTGCCAGCAGCTTACCCGAGACAGGGACCCTCTCTGGAAACACCATATATTTT. This codes for CASSLPETGTLSGNTIYF.

This clonotype was picked up a small number of times. The chain combines TRBV7-2 with TRBJ2-7, with D possibly called TRBD1 or TRBD2 (5 bases each). Trimming shortened V by 5 bases and J by 2 bases, and 16 bases separated the two germline ends. This CDR3 is 15 amino acids long. The germline gives CDR1 SGHTA, CDR2 FQGNSA. The CDR3 bases are TGTGCCAGCAGCCCCGGGGCGCGCCACCCCTACGAGCAGTACTTC. Protein: CASSPGARHPYEQYF.

This chain connects TRBV6-6 to TRBJ2-3; D is perhaps TRBD1 (5 bases). Germline V CDR1 and CDR2: MNHNY, SVGAGI (reference sequence). The CDR3 has 14 residues. V was clipped by 2 bases and J by 3 bases, with 9 bases between them. In DNA form, the CDR3 reads TGTGCCAGCAGTTACAGCAGGGATACAGATACGCAGTATTTT. This translates into CASSYSRDTDTQYF.

This clonotype was detected a few times. The chain employs TRBV5-1 and TRBJ2-1; no firm D call. This CDR3 has 13 amino acids. Per germline, CDR1 SGHRS and CDR2 YFSETQ. The V gene lost 0 bases and the J gene lost 8 bases, with 9 bases spanning the gap. The CDR3 protein is CASSLGSEDEQFF. CDR3 DNA sequence: TGCGCCAGCAGCTTGGGAAGCGAGGATGAGCAGTTCTTC.

The chain combines TRBV7-2 with TRBJ2-2; 9 nucleotides agree with TRBD2. CDR3 size: 17 residues. V gave up 2 bases and J gave up 5 bases; unmatched junction bases: 9. The germline V gene has CDR1 SGHTA and CDR2 FQGNSA. CDR3 sequence (DNA): TGTGCCAGCAGCTTAAACGGCGGGAGGGCTGGGACCGGGGAGCTGTTTTTT. Translating it yields CASSLNGGRAGTGELFF.